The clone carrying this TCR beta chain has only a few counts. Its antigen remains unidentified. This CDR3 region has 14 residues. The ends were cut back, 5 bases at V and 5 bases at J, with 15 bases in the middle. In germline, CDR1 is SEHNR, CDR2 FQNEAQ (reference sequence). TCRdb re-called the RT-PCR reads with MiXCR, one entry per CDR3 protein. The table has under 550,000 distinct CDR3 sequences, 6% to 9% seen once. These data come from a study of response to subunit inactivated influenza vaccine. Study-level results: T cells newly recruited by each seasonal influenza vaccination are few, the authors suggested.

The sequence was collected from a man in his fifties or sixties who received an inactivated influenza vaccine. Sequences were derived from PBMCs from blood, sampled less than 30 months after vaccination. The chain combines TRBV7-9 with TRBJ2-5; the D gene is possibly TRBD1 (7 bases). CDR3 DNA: TGTGCCAGCAGCGGAGGGGGCGATCGGGAGACCCAGTACTTC. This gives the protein CASSGGGDRETQYF.